The present T cell receptor beta chain was sequenced within a study of T cells in localized non-small cell lung cancer. Study-level findings and limits: There were a median around 59 of the top 100 tumor clones appearing in adjacent lung. Heterogeneity is still possible, as just one tumor region was sequenced.

Generated by immunoSEQ multiplex PCR, the TCRdb table keeps only in-frame clones and is missing some. The data contain approximately 150,000 clones, more than 80% of them singletons. Notes on this clone: What it binds is not known.

Sequences were derived from peripheral blood, sampled before any cancer treatment. This TCR came from an older female donor with stage I lung adenocarcinoma.

CDR3 nucleotides: TGTGCCAGCAGCTCCACAGATCCGTCCTTGGGAAACACCATATATTTT. This codes for CASSSTDPSLGNTIYF. V gene TRBV7-8 combines with J gene TRBJ1-3, with no clear D. V lost 4 bases and J lost 4, with 17 bases in between. CDR1 is SGHVS, CDR2 FQNEAQ, per germline. The CDR3 runs to 16 residues.